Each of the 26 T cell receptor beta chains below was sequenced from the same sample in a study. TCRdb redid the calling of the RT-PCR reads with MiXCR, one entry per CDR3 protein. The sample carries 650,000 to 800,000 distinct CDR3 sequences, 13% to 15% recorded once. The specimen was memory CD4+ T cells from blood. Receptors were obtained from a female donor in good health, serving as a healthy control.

CDR3 DNA sequence: TGCAGCGTTGAGCTTGGGACAGTCTCCTACAATGAGCAGTTCTTC. Its translation is CSVELGTVSYNEQFF. V gene TRBV29-1 combines with J gene TRBJ2-1; TRBD1 agrees at 7 bases. Germline V gene sequence: CDR1 SQVTM, CDR2 ANQGSEA. CDR3 length equals 15 residues. V trimming: 3 bases; J trimming: 0 bases; junction bases outside the gene matches: 5.

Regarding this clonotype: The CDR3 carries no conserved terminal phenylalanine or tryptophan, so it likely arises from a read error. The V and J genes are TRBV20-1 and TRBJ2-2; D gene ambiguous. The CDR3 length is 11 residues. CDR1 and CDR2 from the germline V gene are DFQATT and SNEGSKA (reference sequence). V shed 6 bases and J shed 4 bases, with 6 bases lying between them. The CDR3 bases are TGCAGTGCCAGAACCACCGGGGAGCTGTTTCTT. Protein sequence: CSARTTGELFL.

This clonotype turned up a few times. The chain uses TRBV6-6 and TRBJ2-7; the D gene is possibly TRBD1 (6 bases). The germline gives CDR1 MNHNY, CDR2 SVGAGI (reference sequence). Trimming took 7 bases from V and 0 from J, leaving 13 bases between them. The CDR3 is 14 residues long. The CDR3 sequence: CASKRDTLSYEQYF. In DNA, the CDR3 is TGTGCCAGCAAGAGGGACACCCTCTCCTACGAGCAGTACTTC.

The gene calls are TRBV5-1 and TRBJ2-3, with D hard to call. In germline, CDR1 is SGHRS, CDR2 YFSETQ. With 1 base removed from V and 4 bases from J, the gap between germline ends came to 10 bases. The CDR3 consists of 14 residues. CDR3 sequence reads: CASSLYQVADTQYF. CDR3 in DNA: TGCGCCAGCAGCTTGTACCAGGTGGCAGATACGCAGTATTTT.

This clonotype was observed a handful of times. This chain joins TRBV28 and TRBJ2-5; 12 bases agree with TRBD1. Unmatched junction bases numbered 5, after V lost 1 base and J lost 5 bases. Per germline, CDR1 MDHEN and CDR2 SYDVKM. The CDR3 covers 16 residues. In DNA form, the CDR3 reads TGTGCCAGCAGTTTATCAGGGACAGGGGGCAGGGAGACCCAGTACTTC. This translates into CASSLSGTGGRETQYF.

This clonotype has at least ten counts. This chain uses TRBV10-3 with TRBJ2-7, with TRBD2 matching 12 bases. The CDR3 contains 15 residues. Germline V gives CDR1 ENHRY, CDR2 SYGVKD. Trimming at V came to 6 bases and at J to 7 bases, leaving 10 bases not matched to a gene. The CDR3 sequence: CAIRLAGGPGGEQYF. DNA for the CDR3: TGTGCCATCAGACTAGCGGGAGGCCCGGGGGGGGAGCAGTACTTC.

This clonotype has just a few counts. The CDR3 sequence: CASSLRQDTQYF. DNA for the CDR3: TGCGCCAGCAGCCTCCGGCAGGATACGCAGTATTTT. The gene calls are TRBV5-1 and TRBJ2-3, with D unclear. The germline CDR1 and CDR2 sequences are SGHRS and YFSETQ. This CDR3 is built from 12 residues. V was cut by 4 bases and J by 6 bases, with 9 bases left in between.

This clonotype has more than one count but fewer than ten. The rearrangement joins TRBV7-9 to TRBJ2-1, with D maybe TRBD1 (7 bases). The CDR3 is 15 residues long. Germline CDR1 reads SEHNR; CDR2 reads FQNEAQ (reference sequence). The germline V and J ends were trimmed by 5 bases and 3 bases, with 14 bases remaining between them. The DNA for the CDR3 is TGTGCCAGCAGCACAAGACAGGGACTCTACAATGAGCAGTTCTTC. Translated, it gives CASSTRQGLYNEQFF.

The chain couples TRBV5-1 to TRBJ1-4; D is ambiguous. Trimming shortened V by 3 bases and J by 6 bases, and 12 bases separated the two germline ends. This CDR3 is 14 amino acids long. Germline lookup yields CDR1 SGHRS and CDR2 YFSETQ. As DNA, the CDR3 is TGCGCCAGCAGCTGGGGTACCCCCGATGAAAAACTGTTTTTT. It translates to CASSWGTPDEKLFF.

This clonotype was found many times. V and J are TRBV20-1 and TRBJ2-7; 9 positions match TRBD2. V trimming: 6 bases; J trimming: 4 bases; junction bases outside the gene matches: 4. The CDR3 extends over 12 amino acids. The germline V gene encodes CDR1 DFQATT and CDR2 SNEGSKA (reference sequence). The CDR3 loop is CSALAGEYEQYF. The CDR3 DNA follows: TGCAGTGCCTTAGCGGGAGAGTACGAGCAGTACTTC.

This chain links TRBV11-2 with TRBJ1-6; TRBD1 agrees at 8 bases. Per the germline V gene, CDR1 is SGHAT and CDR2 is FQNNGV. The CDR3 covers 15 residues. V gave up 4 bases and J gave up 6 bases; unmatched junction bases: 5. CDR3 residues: CASSWTGSTNSPLHF. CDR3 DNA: TGTGCCAGCAGCTGGACAGGGTCTACTAATTCACCCCTCCACTTT.

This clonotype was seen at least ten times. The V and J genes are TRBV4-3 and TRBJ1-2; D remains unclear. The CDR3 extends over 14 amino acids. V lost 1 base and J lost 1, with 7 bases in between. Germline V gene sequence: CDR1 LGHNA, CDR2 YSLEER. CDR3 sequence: CASSQGRSNYGYTF. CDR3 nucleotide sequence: TGCGCCAGCAGCCAAGGTCGCAGTAACTATGGCTACACCTTC.

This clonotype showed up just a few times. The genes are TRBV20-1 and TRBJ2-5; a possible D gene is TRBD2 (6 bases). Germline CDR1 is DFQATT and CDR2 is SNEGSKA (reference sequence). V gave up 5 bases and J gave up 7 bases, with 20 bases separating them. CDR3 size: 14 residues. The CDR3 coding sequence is TGCAGTGCTGCGCGGGACCCAGAGACCGGGACCCAGTACTTC. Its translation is CSAARDPETGTQYF.

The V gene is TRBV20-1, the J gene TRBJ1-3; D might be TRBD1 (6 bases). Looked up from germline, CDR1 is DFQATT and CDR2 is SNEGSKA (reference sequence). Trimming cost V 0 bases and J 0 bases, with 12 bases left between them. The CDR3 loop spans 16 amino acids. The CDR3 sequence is CSARDPQGFSGNTIYF. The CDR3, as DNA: TGCAGTGCTAGAGACCCACAGGGTTTCTCTGGAAACACCATATATTTT.

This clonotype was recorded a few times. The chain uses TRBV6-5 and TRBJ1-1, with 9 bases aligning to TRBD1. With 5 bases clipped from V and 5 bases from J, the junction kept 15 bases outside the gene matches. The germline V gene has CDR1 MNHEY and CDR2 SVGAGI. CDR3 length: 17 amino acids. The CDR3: CASSDASGQGFLTEAFF. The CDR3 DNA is TGTGCCAGCAGTGACGCCTCGGGACAGGGCTTTTTGACTGAAGCTTTCTTT.

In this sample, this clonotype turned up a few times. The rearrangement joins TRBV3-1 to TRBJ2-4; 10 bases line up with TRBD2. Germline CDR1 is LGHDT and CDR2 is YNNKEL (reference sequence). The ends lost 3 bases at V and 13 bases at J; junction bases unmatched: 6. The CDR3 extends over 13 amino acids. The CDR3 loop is CASSQYIAGGQYF. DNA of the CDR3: TGTGCCAGCAGCCAGTATATAGCGGGAGGACAGTACTTC.

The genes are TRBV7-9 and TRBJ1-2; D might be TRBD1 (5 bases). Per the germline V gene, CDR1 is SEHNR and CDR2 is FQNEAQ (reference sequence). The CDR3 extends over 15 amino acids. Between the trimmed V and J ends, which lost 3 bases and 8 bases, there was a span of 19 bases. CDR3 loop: CASSLGVGSPEGYTF. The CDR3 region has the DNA TGTGCCAGCAGCTTGGGGGTGGGTAGCCCAGAGGGCTACACCTTC.

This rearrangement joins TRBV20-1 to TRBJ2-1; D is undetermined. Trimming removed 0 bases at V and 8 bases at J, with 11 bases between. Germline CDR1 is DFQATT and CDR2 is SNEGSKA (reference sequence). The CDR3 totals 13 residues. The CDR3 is CSARDRVLYEQFF. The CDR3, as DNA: TGCAGTGCTAGAGATCGGGTCTTGTATGAGCAGTTCTTC.

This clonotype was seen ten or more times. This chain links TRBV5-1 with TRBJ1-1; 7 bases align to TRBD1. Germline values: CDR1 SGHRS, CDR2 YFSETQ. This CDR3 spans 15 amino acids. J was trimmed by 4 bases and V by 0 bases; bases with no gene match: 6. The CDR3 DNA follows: TGCGCCAGCAGCTTGGAGGGACAGATATTCACTGAAGCTTTCTTT. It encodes CASSLEGQIFTEAFF.

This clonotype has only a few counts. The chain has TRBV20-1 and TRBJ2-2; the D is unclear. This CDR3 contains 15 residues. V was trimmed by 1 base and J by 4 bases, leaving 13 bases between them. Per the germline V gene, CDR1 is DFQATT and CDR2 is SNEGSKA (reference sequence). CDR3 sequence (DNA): TGCAGTGCTAGAGCTAGGCTACTGGTCACCGGGGAGCTGTTTTTT. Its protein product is CSARARLLVTGELFF.

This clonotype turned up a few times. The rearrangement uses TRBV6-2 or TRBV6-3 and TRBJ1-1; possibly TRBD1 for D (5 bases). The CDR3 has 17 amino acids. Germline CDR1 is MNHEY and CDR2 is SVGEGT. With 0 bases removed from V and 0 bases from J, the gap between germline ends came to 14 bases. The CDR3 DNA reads TGTGCCAGCAGTTACTCCCAGGGCCGGTCCATGAACACTGAAGCTTTCTTT. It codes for CASSYSQGRSMNTEAFF.

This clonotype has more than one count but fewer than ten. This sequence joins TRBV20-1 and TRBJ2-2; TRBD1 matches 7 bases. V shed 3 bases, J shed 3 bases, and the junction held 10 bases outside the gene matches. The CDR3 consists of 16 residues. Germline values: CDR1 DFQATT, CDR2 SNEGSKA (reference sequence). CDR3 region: CSARRGGGRDTGELFF. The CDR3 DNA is TGCAGTGCTAGGAGAGGGGGCGGTCGGGACACCGGGGAGCTGTTTTTT.

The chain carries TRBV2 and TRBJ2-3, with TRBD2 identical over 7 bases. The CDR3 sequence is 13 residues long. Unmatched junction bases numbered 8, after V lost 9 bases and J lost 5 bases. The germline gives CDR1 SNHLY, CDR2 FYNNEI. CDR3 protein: CARTRETGDTQYF. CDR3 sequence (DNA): TGTGCCAGGACGCGGGAGACGGGAGATACGCAGTATTTT. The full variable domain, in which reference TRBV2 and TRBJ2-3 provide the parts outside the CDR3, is EPEVTQTPSHQVTQMGQEVILRCVPISNHLYFYWYRQILGQKVEFLVSFYNNEISEKSEIFDDQFSVERPDGSNFTLKIRSTKLEDSAMYFCARTRETGDTQYFGPGTRLTVL.

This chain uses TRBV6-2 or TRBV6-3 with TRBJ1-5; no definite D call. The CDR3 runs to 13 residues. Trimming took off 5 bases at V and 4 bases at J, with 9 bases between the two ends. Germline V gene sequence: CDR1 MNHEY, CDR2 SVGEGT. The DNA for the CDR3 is TGTGCCAGCAGTGCTGCATTGAATCAGCCCCAGCATTTT. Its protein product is CASSAALNQPQHF.

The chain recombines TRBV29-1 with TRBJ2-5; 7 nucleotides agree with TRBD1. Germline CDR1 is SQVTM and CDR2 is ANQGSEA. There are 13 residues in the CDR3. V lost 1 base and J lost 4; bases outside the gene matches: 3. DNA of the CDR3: TGCAGCGTTGAAGGGACAGGCGGAGAGACCCAGTACTTC. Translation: CSVEGTGGETQYF.

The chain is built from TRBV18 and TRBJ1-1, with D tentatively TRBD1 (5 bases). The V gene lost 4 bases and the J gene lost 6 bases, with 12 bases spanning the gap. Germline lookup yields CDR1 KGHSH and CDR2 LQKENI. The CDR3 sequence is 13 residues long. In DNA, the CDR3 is TGTGCCAGCTCACTGCGCGGGGACGCTGAAGCTTTCTTT. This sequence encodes CASSLRGDAEAFF.